These 18 T cell receptor beta chains were all obtained from the same sample, sequenced in a study of breast tumors, draining lymph nodes, adjacent tissues. A single record per CDR3 protein comes from TCRdb applying MiXCR to the multiplex PCR reads. The sample carries about 270,000 distinct CDR3 sequences, about 30% recorded once. Breast cancer patients provided tissue from their axillary draining lymph nodes. Sequenced input: axillary lymph node tissue. The source of these receptors is a female donor with breast cancer. Some clones in this sample may be carry-over from other donors' samples.

This clonotype showed up just a few times. This chain connects TRBV18 to TRBJ2-7; D call uncertain. Germline CDR1 is KGHSH and CDR2 is LQKENI. Trimming removed 1 base at V and 0 bases at J, with 4 bases between. CDR3 length equals 13 residues. CDR3 nucleotide sequence: TGTGCCAGCTCACCACTCCCCTCCTACGAGCAGTACTTC. It encodes CASSPLPSYEQYF.

This rearrangement joins TRBV6-5 to TRBJ2-1; D perhaps matches TRBD2 (7 bases). Looked up from germline, CDR1 is MNHEY and CDR2 is SVGAGI. Trimming cost V 6 bases and J 5 bases, with 17 bases left between them. The CDR3 is 15 amino acids. In DNA form, the CDR3 reads TGTGCCAGCAGGCGTTCGGCGGGGGCAAACAATGAGCAGTTCTTC. Amino acid sequence: CASRRSAGANNEQFF.

This clonotype was seen many times. V gene TRBV11-1 combines with J gene TRBJ1-2, with a weak D call TRBD1 (5 bases). The CDR3 has 15 amino acids. Germline V gene sequence: CDR1 SGHAT, CDR2 FQDESV (reference sequence). V was clipped by 3 bases and J by 6 bases, with 17 bases between them. The CDR3 here is CASSFSGRRLNGYTF. The CDR3 coding sequence is TGTGCCAGCAGCTTTTCGGGACGGCGGCTCAATGGCTACACCTTC. Variable domain in full (rest from reference TRBV11-1 and TRBJ1-2): EAEVAQSPRYKITEKSQAVAFWCDPISGHATLYWYRQILGQGPELLVQFQDESVVDDSQLPKDRFSAERLKGVDSTLKIQPAELGDSAMYLCASSFSGRRLNGYTFGSGTRLTVV.

Comment on this clonotype: This may stem from a read error, because a much larger clone lies one nucleotide away. The conserved final phenylalanine or tryptophan is absent from the CDR3, which likely points to a read error. The V gene is TRBV4-3, the J gene TRBJ2-2, with D possibly matching TRBD1 (5 bases). CDR3 length: 16 amino acids. V lost 4 bases and J lost 1, with 13 bases in between. Germline CDR1 reads LGHNA; CDR2 reads YSLEER. The CDR3 DNA reads as TGCGCCAGCAGCCCTGTCGGAAGGGGGAACACCGGGGAGCTGTTTTTG. Protein sequence: CASSPVGRGNTGELFL.

This rearrangement joins TRBV20-1 to TRBJ2-5, with 9 nucleotides matching TRBD1. J gave up 5 bases and V 6 bases, and 10 bases lay outside the gene matches. Germline CDR1 and CDR2: DFQATT and SNEGSKA (reference sequence). The CDR3 covers 14 residues. The CDR3 sequence: CSATTGGGLETQYF. CDR3 DNA sequence: TGCAGTGCAACGACAGGGGGAGGTTTGGAGACCCAGTACTTC.

The rearrangement links TRBV24-1 to TRBJ2-1, with TRBD2 matching over 13 bases. J was trimmed by 6 bases and V by 0 bases; bases with no gene match: 4. Germline V gene sequence: CDR1 KGHDR, CDR2 SFDVKD. This CDR3 spans 17 amino acids. The CDR3 spells CATSDLVGLAGINEQFF. The CDR3 DNA reads as TGTGCCACCAGTGATTTGGTGGGACTAGCGGGGATCAATGAGCAGTTCTTC.

This clonotype was detected ten times or more. The J gene is TRBJ2-1, the V gene TRBV5-4; possible D gene TRBD2, 5 bases. Trimming cost V 4 bases and J 5 bases, with 13 bases left between them. The CDR3 loop spans 14 amino acids. Germline V gives CDR1 SGHNT, CDR2 YYREEE (reference sequence). The CDR3 sequence: CASSTSQRNNEQFF. DNA of the CDR3: TGTGCCAGCAGCACCTCCCAGCGGAACAATGAGCAGTTCTTC.

This clonotype was recorded a few times. V gene TRBV28 combines with J gene TRBJ1-2, with unresolved D. The V end lost 6 bases, the J end lost 6 bases, and 8 bases lay between the germline ends. The CDR3 sequence is 11 residues long. Germline V gene data show CDR1 as MDHEN and CDR2 as SYDVKM. DNA for the CDR3: TGTGCCAGCAGCGACACCGATGGCTACACCTTC. This translates into CASSDTDGYTF.

This clonotype was seen at least ten times. The chain has TRBV19 and TRBJ1-5, with 7 nucleotides matching TRBD1. V lost 5 bases to trimming and J lost 3 bases; unmatched junction nucleotides: 4. Germline CDR1 is LNHDA and CDR2 is SQIVND (reference sequence). The CDR3 totals 14 residues. The CDR3 is CASSEGTANQPQHF. CDR3 nucleotide sequence: TGTGCCAGTAGTGAAGGGACAGCCAATCAGCCCCAGCATTTT.

With regard to this clonotype: Because it lacks the conserved phenylalanine or tryptophan at the end, this CDR3 is likely a read error. The DNA is left out, because the CDR3 cannot be placed on it with certainty; the CDR3 is given as TCRdb lists it. V usage is TRBV9 and J usage is TRBJ2-5; the table's TRBD2 call for D was not verified on the DNA. Germline V lookup: CDR1 SGDLS, CDR2 YYNGEE. Counting both end residues, the CDR3 totals 14 amino acids. CDR3 sequence reads: CASSVEGGKETQSS.

The table lists this clonotype with a few counts. The CDR3, as DNA: TGCGCCAGCAGCCAGAAAATTAGCGGGAGTGCGGGGATTGGTGAGCAGTTCTTC. Translating gives CASSQKISGSAGIGEQFF. This chain links TRBV4-3 with TRBJ2-1; 9 bases match TRBD2. Trimming removed 3 bases from V and 9 bases from J; junction bases left unmatched: 18. The CDR3 runs 18 residues. Per the germline V gene, CDR1 is LGHNA and CDR2 is YSLEER.

At least ten counts were recorded for this clonotype. V and J are TRBV19 and TRBJ2-1, with D perhaps TRBD1 or TRBD2 (5 bases each). Germline-derived CDR1 and CDR2 are LNHDA and SQIVND (reference sequence). V shed 3 bases and J shed 6 bases, with 15 bases lying between them. This CDR3 spans 15 amino acids. CDR3: CASSMGPGRPNEQFF. The CDR3 nucleotides are TGTGCCAGTAGTATGGGCCCGGGACGACCCAATGAGCAGTTCTTC.

This clonotype was seen a few times. The chain employs TRBV2 and TRBJ2-7; TRBD2 matches 10 bases. Germline V gives CDR1 SNHLY, CDR2 FYNNEI. The J segment lost 0 bases and the V segment lost 8 bases, leaving 13 bases of the junction unmatched. The length of the CDR3 is 17 residues. The CDR3 nucleotides are TGTGCCAGCTCACCCCGGACTAGCGGACGCGCCTCCTACGAGCAGTACTTC. Translating it yields CASSPRTSGRASYEQYF.

This clonotype was recorded only once. This may be a read error, as it is one base from a much larger clone. A read error is likely, as this CDR3 ends without the conserved phenylalanine or tryptophan. The chain links TRBV11-3 to TRBJ2-7, with D possibly being TRBD2 (6 bases). CDR3 size: 14 residues. With 3 bases removed from V and 6 bases from J, the gap between germline ends came to 15 bases. The germline V gene encodes CDR1 SGHNT and CDR2 YENEEA. The CDR3 coding sequence is TGTGCCAGCAGCTTTAGCCCTAGCGAAACCGAGCAGTACCTC. It translates to CASSFSPSETEQYL.

This clonotype came up many times. V and J are TRBV30 and TRBJ1-2, with D unclear. The CDR3 is 12 amino acids. The V gene's germline CDR1 is GTSNPN and CDR2 SVGIG (reference sequence). V dropped 4 bases and J dropped 2 bases, with 8 bases sitting between them. The CDR3 DNA reads TGTGCCTGGACTATAGGGAACTATGGCTACACCTTC. Translated: CAWTIGNYGYTF.

This clonotype showed up many times. The chain combines TRBV7-9 with TRBJ2-1; D is unresolved. V lost 3 bases and J 4 bases, leaving 7 bases between the germline ends. The germline gives CDR1 SEHNR, CDR2 FQNEAQ (reference sequence). CDR3 length: 13 residues. The CDR3 nucleotides are TGTGCCAGCAGCTTTGGACCGTACAATGAGCAGTTCTTC. It specifies CASSFGPYNEQFF. The full variable domain, its missing parts supplied by reference TRBV7-9 and TRBJ2-1, is DTGVSQNPRHKITKRGQNVTFRCDPISEHNRLYWYRQTLGQGPEFLTYFQNEAQLEKSRLLSDRFSAERPKGSFSTLEIQRTEQGDSAMYLCASSFGPYNEQFFGPGTRLTVL.

This clonotype was counted many times. V usage is TRBV12-3 or TRBV12-4 and J usage is TRBJ2-2, with TRBD2 matching over 10 bases. V shed 6 bases, J shed 4 bases, and the junction held 11 bases outside the gene matches. The CDR3 contains 17 residues. The CDR3 nucleotides read TGTGCCAGCAGGCCCATATCTAGCGGGAGAATCACCGGGGAGCTGTTTTTT. Its protein product is CASRPISSGRITGELFF.

On this clonotype: This may be a read error: a much more frequent sequence differs by one nucleotide. The CDR3 coding sequence is TGTGCCAGCAGCAAAGGCCGGAGGAGCCAAGAGACCCAGCACTTC. Encoded protein: CASSKGRRSQETQHF. This sequence joins TRBV11-2 and TRBJ2-5; the D gene is possibly TRBD2 (5 bases). Germline lookup yields CDR1 SGHAT and CDR2 FQNNGV. The CDR3 length is 15 residues.